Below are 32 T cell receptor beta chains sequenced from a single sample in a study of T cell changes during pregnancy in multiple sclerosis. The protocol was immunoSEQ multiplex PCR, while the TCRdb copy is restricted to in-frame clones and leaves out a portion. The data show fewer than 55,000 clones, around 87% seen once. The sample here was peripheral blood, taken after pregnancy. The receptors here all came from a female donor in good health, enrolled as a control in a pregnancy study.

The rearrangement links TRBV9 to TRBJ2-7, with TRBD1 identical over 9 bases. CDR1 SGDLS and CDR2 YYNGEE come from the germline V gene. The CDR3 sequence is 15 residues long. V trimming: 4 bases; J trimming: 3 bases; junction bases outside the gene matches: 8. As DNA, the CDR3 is TGTGCCAGCAGCCTCTCTGACAGGGGGAACTACGAGCAGTACTTC. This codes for CASSLSDRGNYEQYF.

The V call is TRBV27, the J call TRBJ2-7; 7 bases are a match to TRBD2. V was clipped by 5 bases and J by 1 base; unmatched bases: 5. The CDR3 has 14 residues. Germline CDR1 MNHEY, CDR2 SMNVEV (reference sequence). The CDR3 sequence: CASSLSGPSYEQYF. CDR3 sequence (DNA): TGTGCCAGCAGTCTTAGCGGGCCGTCCTACGAGCAGTACTTC.

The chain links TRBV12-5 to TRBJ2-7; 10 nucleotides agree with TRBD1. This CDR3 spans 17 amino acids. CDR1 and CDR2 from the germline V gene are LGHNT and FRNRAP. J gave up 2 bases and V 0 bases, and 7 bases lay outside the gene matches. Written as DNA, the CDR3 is TGTGCTAGTGGTTTGGTTCTACCGGGACAGGGGACCTACGAGCAGTACTTC. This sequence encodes CASGLVLPGQGTYEQYF.

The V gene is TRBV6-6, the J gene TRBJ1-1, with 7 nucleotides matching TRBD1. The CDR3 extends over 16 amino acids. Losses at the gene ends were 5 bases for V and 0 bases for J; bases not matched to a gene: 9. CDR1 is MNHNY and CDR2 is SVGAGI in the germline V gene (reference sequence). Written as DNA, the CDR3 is TGTGCCAGCAGTAATACCGGGACAGACTTGAACACTGAAGCTTTCTTT. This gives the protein CASSNTGTDLNTEAFF.

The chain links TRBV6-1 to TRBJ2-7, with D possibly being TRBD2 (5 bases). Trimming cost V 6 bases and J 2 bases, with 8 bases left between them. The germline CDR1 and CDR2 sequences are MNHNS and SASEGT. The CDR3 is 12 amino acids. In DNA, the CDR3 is TGTGCCAGCAGGCCGGAGGCCTACGAGCAGTACTTC. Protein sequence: CASRPEAYEQYF.

The CDR3 region has the DNA TGTGCCAGTAGTCAGGGGTCTGAAGCTTTCTTT. Its protein is CASSQGSEAFF. The J gene is TRBJ1-1, the V gene TRBV19, with TRBD1 as a possible D gene (6 bases). Germline V gene data show CDR1 as LNHDA and CDR2 as SQIVND (reference sequence). The CDR3 runs 11 residues. V shed 5 bases and J shed 6 bases, with 7 bases lying between them.

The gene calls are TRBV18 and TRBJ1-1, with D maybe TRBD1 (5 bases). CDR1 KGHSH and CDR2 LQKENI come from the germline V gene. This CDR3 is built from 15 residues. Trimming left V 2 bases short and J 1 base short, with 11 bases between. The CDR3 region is CASSPERQTNTEAFF. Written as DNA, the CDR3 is TGTGCCAGCTCACCAGAACGACAGACGAACACTGAAGCTTTCTTT. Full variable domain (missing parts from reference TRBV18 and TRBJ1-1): NAGVMQNPRHLVRRRGQEARLRCSPMKGHSHVYWYRQLPEEGLKFMVYLQKENIIDESGMPKERFSAEFPKEGPSILRIQQVVRGDSAAYFCASSPERQTNTEAFFGQGTRLTVV.

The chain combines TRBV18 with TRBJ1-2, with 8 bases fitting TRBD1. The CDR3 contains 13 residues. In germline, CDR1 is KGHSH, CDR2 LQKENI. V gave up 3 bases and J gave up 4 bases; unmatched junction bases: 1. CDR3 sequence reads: CASSPTGAYGYTF. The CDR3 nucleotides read TGTGCCAGCTCACCGACAGGGGCCTATGGCTACACCTTC.

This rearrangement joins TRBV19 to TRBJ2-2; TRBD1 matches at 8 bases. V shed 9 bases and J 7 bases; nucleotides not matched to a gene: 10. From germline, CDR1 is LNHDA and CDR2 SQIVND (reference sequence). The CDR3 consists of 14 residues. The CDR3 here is CASTDRASIGELFF. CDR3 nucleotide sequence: TGTGCCAGCACGGACAGGGCGTCCATCGGGGAGCTGTTTTTT.

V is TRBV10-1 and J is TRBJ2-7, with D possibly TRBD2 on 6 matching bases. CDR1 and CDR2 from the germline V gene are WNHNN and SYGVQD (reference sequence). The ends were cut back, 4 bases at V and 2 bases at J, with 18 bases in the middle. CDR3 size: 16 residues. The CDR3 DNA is TGCGCCAGCAGTGCCAGTGTGCGGGGAATAGCCTACGAGCAGTACTTC. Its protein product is CASSASVRGIAYEQYF.

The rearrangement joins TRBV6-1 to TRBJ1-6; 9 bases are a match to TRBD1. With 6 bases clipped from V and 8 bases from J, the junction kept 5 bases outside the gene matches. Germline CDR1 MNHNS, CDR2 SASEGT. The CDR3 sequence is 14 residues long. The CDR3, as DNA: TGTGCCAGCAGCCTCACAGGGGGCGATTCACCCCTCCACTTT. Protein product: CASSLTGGDSPLHF.

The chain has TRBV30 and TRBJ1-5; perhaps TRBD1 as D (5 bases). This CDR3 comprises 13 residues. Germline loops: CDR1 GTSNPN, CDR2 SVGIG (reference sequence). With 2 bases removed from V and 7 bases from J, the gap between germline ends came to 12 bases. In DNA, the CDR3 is TGTGCCTGGAGTATTGGAGGGGACCAGCCCCAGCATTTT. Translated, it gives CAWSIGGDQPQHF.

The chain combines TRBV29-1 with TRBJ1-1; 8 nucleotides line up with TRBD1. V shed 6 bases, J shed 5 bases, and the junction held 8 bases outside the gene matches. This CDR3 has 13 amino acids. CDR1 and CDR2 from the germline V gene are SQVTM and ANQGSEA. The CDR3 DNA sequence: TGCAGCGTAACAGGGGGTGGAAGGACTGAAGCTTTCTTT. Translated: CSVTGGGRTEAFF. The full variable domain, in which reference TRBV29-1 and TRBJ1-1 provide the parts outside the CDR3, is SAVISQKPSRDICQRGTSLTIQCQVDSQVTMMFWYRQQPGQSLTLIATANQGSEATYESGFVIDKFPISRPNLTFSTLTVSNMSPEDSSIYLCSVTGGGRTEAFFGQGTRLTVV.

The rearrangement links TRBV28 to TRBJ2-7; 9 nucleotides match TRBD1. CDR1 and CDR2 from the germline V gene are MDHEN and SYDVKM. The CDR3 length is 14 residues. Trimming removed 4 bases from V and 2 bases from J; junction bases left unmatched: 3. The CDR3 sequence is CASSSTGGTYEQYF. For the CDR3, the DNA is TGTGCCAGCAGTTCTACAGGGGGCACCTACGAGCAGTACTTC. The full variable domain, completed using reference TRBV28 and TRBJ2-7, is DVKVTQSSRYLVKRTGEKVFLECVQDMDHENMFWYRQDPGLGLRLIYFSYDVKMKEKGDIPEGYSVSREKKERFSLILESASTNQTSMYLCASSSTGGTYEQYFGPGTRLTVT.

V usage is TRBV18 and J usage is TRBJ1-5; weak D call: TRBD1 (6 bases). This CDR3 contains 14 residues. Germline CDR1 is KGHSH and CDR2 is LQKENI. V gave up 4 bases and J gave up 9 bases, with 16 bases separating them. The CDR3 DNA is TGTGCCAGCTCACGAACAGGGCCCCCTGCGCCCCAGCATTTT. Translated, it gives CASSRTGPPAPQHF.

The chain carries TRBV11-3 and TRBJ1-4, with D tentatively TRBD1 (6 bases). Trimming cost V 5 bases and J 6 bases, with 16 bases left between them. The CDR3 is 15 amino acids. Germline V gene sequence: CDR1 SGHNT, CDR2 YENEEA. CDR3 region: CASSKGGQMDEKLFF. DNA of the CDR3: TGTGCCAGCAGCAAGGGGGGGCAAATGGATGAAAAACTGTTTTTT.

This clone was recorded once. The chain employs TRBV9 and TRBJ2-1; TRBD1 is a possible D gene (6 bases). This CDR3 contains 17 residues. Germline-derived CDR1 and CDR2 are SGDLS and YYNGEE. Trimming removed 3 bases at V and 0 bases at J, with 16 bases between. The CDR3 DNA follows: TGTGCCAGCAGCGCAACCAATACAGGGTACTCCTACAATGAGCAGTTCTTC. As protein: CASSATNTGYSYNEQFF.

Here the CDR3 reads CASSGDGGTNEKLFF. The CDR3 DNA is TGTGCCAGCAGTGGAGATGGAGGAACTAATGAAAAACTGTTTTTT. The chain recombines TRBV2 with TRBJ1-4; D gene uncertain. The germline gives CDR1 SNHLY, CDR2 FYNNEI. CDR3 length equals 15 residues. Deletions cut 4 bases from V and 1 base from J, with 10 bases between.

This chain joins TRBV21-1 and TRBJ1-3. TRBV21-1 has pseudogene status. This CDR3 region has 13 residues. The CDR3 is CASTRGGGNTIYF. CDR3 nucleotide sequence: TGTGCCAGCACCCGTGGGGGGGGAAACACCATATATTTT.

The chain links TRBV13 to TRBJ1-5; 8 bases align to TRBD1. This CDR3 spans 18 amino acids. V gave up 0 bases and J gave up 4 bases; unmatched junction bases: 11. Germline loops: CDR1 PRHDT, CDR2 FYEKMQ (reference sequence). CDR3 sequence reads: CASSLGPLQGATNQPQHF. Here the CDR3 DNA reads TGTGCCAGCAGCTTAGGCCCCCTCCAGGGGGCGACTAATCAGCCCCAGCATTTT.

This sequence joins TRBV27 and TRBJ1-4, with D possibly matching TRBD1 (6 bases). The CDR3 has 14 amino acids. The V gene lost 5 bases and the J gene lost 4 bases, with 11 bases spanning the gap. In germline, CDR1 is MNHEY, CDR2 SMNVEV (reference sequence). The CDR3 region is CASSRTALNEKLFF. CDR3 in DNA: TGTGCCAGCAGTCGGACAGCCCTTAATGAAAAACTGTTTTTT.

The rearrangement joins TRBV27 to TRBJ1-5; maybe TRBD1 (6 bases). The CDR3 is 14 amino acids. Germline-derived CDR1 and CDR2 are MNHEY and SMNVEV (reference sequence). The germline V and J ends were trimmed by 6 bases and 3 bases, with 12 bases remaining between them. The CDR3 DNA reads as TGTGCCAGCAGAGCCAACAGGGCCAATCAGCCCCAGCATTTT. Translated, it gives CASRANRANQPQHF.

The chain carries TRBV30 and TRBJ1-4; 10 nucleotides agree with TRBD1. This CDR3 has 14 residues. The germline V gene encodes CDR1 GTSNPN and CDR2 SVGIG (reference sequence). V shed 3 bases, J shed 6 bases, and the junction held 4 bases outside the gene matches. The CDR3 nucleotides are TGTGCCTGGAGGACAGGGGGCGCTTATGAAAAACTGTTTTTT. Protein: CAWRTGGAYEKLFF.

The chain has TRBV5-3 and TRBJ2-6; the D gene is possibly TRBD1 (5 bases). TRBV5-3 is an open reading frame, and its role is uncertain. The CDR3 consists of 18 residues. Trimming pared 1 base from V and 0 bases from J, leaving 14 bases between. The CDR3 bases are TGTGCCAGAAGCTTGACGCGCAGGGAAGGCTCTGGGGCCAACGTCCTGACTTTC. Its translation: CARSLTRREGSGANVLTF.

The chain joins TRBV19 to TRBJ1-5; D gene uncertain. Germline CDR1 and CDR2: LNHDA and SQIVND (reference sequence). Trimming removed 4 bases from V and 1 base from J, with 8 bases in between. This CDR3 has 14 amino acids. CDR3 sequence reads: CASSNGGSNQPQHF. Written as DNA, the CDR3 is TGTGCCAGTAGTAATGGAGGCAGCAATCAGCCCCAGCATTTT.

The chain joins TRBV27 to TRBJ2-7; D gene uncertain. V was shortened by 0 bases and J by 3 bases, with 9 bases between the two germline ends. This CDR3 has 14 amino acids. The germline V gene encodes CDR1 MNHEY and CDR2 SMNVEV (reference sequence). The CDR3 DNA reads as TGTGCCAGCAGTTTATCGGGCAGCAACTACGAGCAGTACTTC. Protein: CASSLSGSNYEQYF.

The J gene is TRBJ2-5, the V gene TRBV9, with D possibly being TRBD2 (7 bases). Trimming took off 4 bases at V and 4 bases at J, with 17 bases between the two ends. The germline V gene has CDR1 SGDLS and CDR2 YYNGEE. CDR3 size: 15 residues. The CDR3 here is CASSLRSGGGETQYF. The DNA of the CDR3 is TGTGCCAGCAGCCTACGCTCGGGGGGCGGAGAGACCCAGTACTTC.

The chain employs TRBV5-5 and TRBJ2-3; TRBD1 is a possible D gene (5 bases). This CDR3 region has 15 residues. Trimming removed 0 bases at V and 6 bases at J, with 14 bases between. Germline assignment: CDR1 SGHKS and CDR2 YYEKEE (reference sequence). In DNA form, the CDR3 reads TGTGCCAGCAGCTTGGGACAGATGGTGGGGGATACGCAGTATTTT. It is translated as CASSLGQMVGDTQYF.

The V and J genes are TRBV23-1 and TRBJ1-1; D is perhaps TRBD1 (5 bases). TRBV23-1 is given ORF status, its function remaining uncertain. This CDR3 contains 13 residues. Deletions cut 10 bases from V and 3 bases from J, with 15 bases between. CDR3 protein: CATQYGGDTEAFF. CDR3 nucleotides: TGCGCCACCCAGTACGGGGGTGACACTGAAGCTTTCTTT.

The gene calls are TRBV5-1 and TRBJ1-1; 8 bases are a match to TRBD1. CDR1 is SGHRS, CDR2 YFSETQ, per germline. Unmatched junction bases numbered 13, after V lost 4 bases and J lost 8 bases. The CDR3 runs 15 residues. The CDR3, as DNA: TGCGCCAGCAGCCTAGCCCCGGACAGGGAGGGGGAAGCTTTCTTT. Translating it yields CASSLAPDREGEAFF.

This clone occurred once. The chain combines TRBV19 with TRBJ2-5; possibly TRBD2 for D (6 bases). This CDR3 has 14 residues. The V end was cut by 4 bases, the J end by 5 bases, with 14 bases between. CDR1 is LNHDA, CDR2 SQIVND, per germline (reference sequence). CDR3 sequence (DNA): TGTGCCAGTAGTAGTGGTGGGGGGAGGGAGACCCAGTACTTC. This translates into CASSSGGGRETQYF.

The CDR3 reads CASSYGGQVAYEQYF. DNA for the CDR3: TGTGCCAGCAGTTACGGGGGACAGGTAGCCTACGAGCAGTACTTC. The V call is TRBV6-5, the J call TRBJ2-7; 8 bases map to TRBD1. With 2 bases clipped from V and 2 bases from J, the junction kept 5 bases outside the gene matches. This CDR3 contains 15 residues. CDR1 is MNHEY, CDR2 SVGAGI, per germline.